The 19 T cell receptor beta chains presented below share a single source sample, sequenced in a study of vaccination effects on CD4 cells after COVID-19. Assay: immunoSEQ multiplex PCR; the TCRdb copy retains only in-frame clones and omits some. The sample lists 20,000 to 30,000 clones, around 63% occurring once. Antigens for these TCRs are unknown. Sequencing was preceded by expansion of antigen-specific CD4+ T cells with viral peptide pools in the ViraFEST assay. Cells that had been cultured for approximately eleven days were the source of isolated CD4+ T cells. As their vaccination, participants received two doses of either BNT162b2 or mRNA-1273. This specimen was CD4+ T cells from PBMCs cultured with SARS-CoV-2 spike peptides, taken after COVID-19 vaccination. The source of these receptors is a human donor who received a COVID-19 vaccine.

Turning to this clone: Other DNA sequences of this sample code for an identical CDR3. J is TRBJ2-5 and V is TRBV19; a weak D match, TRBD2 (6 bases). Germline CDR1 reads LNHDA; CDR2 reads SQIVND (reference sequence). Trimming took 1 base from V and 2 from J, leaving 11 bases between them. The CDR3 length is 15 residues. CDR3 amino acids: CASSIGWAGQETQYF. The DNA for the CDR3 is TGTGCCAGTAGTATAGGTTGGGCGGGACAAGAGACCCAGTACTTC.

The V call is TRBV19, the J call TRBJ2-7; 13 nucleotides align to TRBD2. V was clipped by 4 bases and J by 7 bases; unmatched bases: 13. The CDR3 spans 17 residues. Looked up from germline, CDR1 is LNHDA and CDR2 is SQIVND (reference sequence). CDR3 region: CASSTSLRRTSGSEQYF. The CDR3 DNA sequence: TGTGCCAGTAGTACCTCGCTGCGAAGGACTAGCGGGAGTGAGCAGTACTTC.

This chain links TRBV6-4 with TRBJ2-3, with TRBD2 identical over 12 bases. Germline CDR1 MRHNA, CDR2 SNTAGT. CDR3 length equals 15 residues. Losses at the gene ends were 4 bases for V and 6 bases for J; bases not matched to a gene: 5. The CDR3 spells CASSGLAGAVDTQYF. The DNA of the CDR3 is TGTGCCAGCAGTGGACTAGCGGGGGCTGTCGATACGCAGTATTTT.

The V and J genes are TRBV6-5 and TRBJ1-5; perhaps TRBD1 as D (6 bases). V lost 6 bases and J 7 bases, leaving 13 bases between the germline ends. The CDR3 totals 13 residues. Germline-derived CDR1 and CDR2 are MNHEY and SVGAGI. The CDR3 sequence is CASSYRESQPQHF. The CDR3 nucleotides read TGTGCCAGCAGCTACAGGGAAAGCCAGCCCCAGCATTTT.

In the case of this clone: The sample carries other DNA sequences with the same CDR3. This chain joins TRBV5-1 and TRBJ2-6, with D unclear. The V end was cut by 2 bases, the J end by 1 base, with 7 bases between. Germline loops: CDR1 SGHRS, CDR2 YFSETQ. The CDR3 contains 15 residues. The CDR3 DNA sequence: TGCGCCAGCAGCTTTGTGGGATCTGGGGCCAACGTCCTGACTTTC. Translation gives CASSFVGSGANVLTF.

CDR3: CAISGGTSTNYGYTF. The CDR3 region has the DNA TGTGCCATCAGTGGTGGGACATCCACTAACTATGGCTACACCTTC. The chain combines TRBV10-3 with TRBJ1-2; possibly TRBD1 for D (6 bases). The CDR3 consists of 15 residues. Germline V gene lookup returns CDR1 ENHRY and CDR2 SYGVKD. Trimming took off 4 bases at V and 0 bases at J, with 12 bases between the two ends.

This clone was seen once. The rearrangement links TRBV7-9 to TRBJ2-5; 10 nucleotides match TRBD2. Germline V gene sequence: CDR1 SEHNR, CDR2 FQNEAQ (reference sequence). The CDR3 is 15 amino acids. V lost 3 bases, J lost 5 bases, and 6 bases stayed unmatched. CDR3 sequence (DNA): TGTGCCAGCAGCTTCCCAGCGGGGGGGCAGGAGACCCAGTACTTC. Encoded protein: CASSFPAGGQETQYF.

This clone was seen only a few times. The J gene is TRBJ2-2, the V gene TRBV3-1 (or the pseudogene TRBV3-2), with D tentatively TRBD1 (5 bases). Between the trimmed V and J ends, which lost 4 bases and 7 bases, there was a span of 10 bases. Per the germline V gene, CDR1 is LGHDT and CDR2 is YNNKEL (reference sequence). The CDR3 length is 13 residues. DNA of the CDR3: TGTGCCAGCAGCCCAGGGCGGAGCGGGGAGCTGTTTTTT. It is translated as CASSPGRSGELFF.

The chain uses TRBV7-7 and TRBJ2-2, with a tentative D call TRBD2 (6 bases). CDR1 is SSHAT, CDR2 FNYEAQ, per germline (reference sequence). The germline V and J ends were trimmed by 5 bases and 1 base, with 14 bases remaining between them. The CDR3 extends over 16 amino acids. The CDR3 nucleotides read TGTGCCAGCAGCCCGGGTAGACTAGTGAACACCGGGGAGCTGTTTTTT. Amino acids: CASSPGRLVNTGELFF. The full variable domain, completed using reference TRBV7-7 and TRBJ2-2, is GAGVSQSPRYKVTKRGQDVTLRCDPISSHATLYWYQQALGQGPEFLTYFNYEAQPDKSGLPSDRFSAERPEGSISTLTIQRTEQRDSAMYRCASSPGRLVNTGELFFGEGSRLTVL.

This clone was observed a few times. The chain recombines TRBV5-1 with TRBJ1-4, with a weak D call TRBD1 (5 bases). The CDR3 is made up of 15 amino acids. The germline V and J ends were trimmed by 4 bases and 4 bases, with 14 bases remaining between them. Looked up from germline, CDR1 is SGHRS and CDR2 is YFSETQ. The CDR3 sequence is CASSPSGMGNEKLFF. Here the CDR3 DNA reads TGCGCCAGCAGCCCCTCAGGGATGGGTAATGAAAAACTGTTTTTT.

The chain employs TRBV7-9 and TRBJ2-1, with TRBD1 matching over 9 bases. Germline V gene sequence: CDR1 SEHNR, CDR2 FQNEAQ (reference sequence). V lost 5 bases, J lost 5 bases, and 7 bases stayed unmatched. The CDR3 has 15 residues. The CDR3 region is CASSGPRDRDNEQFF. The CDR3 DNA reads as TGTGCCAGCAGCGGGCCCCGGGACAGGGACAATGAGCAGTTCTTC.

This clone showed up just a few times. The chain employs TRBV11-2 and TRBJ2-7; 8 nucleotides agree with TRBD2. V lost 0 bases and J lost 3; bases outside the gene matches: 7. CDR1 and CDR2 from the germline V gene are SGHAT and FQNNGV. The CDR3 is 16 residues long. As DNA, the CDR3 is TGTGCCAGCAGCTTAGATCGGGTAGCGGGGCACTACGAGCAGTACTTC. This sequence encodes CASSLDRVAGHYEQYF.

The J gene is TRBJ2-1, the V gene TRBV7-9; TRBD1 matches 9 bases. This CDR3 has 16 residues. Germline lookup yields CDR1 SEHNR and CDR2 FQNEAQ (reference sequence). After removal of 3 bases from V and 9 bases from J, the junction contained 12 bases not matched to a gene. CDR3 nucleotides: TGTGCCAGCAGCTTCTTGAGGACAGGGGTGGGTGGTGAGCAGTTCTTC. It codes for CASSFLRTGVGGEQFF.

DNA of the CDR3: TGTGCCACCAGTTCTAGCGTCGGGACACAATATGGCTACACCTTC. Amino acid sequence: CATSSSVGTQYGYTF. V and J are TRBV24-1 and TRBJ1-2, with D possibly TRBD1 on 6 matching bases. The CDR3 consists of 15 residues. V was trimmed by 6 bases and J by 5 bases, leaving 18 bases between them. The germline V gene encodes CDR1 KGHDR and CDR2 SFDVKD.

The CDR3 is CAISAATADTQYF. CDR3 nucleotides: TGTGCCATCAGTGCCGCGACAGCAGATACGCAGTATTTT. The chain links TRBV10-3 to TRBJ2-3, with D perhaps matching TRBD1 (5 bases). The CDR3 has 13 residues. Germline V CDR1 and CDR2: ENHRY, SYGVKD. V was trimmed by 4 bases and J by 4 bases, leaving 9 bases between them.

This clone showed up just a few times. The chain has TRBV10-1 and TRBJ2-5; D call uncertain. Germline values: CDR1 WNHNN, CDR2 SYGVQD (reference sequence). Trimming stripped 7 bases from V and 5 bases from J, with 14 bases between. This CDR3 is built from 13 residues. CDR3 sequence reads: CASITSGRETQYF. The CDR3 DNA sequence: TGCGCCAGCATCACCTCGGGCAGGGAGACCCAGTACTTC.

This chain uses TRBV19 with TRBJ2-3; 7 bases map to TRBD2. Trimming removed 4 bases from V and 3 bases from J; junction bases left unmatched: 7. The CDR3 runs 15 residues. Germline assignment: CDR1 LNHDA and CDR2 SQIVND (reference sequence). The CDR3 spells CASSRRGDGTDTQYF. In DNA, the CDR3 is TGTGCCAGTAGTAGACGGGGGGACGGTACAGATACGCAGTATTTT.

The chain employs TRBV2 and TRBJ1-1, with TRBD1 matching over 9 bases. CDR3 length: 13 residues. Germline CDR1 is SNHLY and CDR2 is FYNNEI. Unmatched junction bases numbered 7, after V lost 7 bases and J lost 7 bases. For the CDR3, the DNA is TGTGCCAGCATTCGGGACAGGGAAATTGAAGCTTTCTTT. As protein: CASIRDREIEAFF.

The sample holds a few counts of this clone. This chain uses TRBV24-1 with TRBJ2-3; tentatively, D is TRBD1 or TRBD2 (5 bases each). V was pared by 5 bases and J by 0 bases, with 11 bases between. CDR1 and CDR2 from the germline V gene are KGHDR and SFDVKD. The CDR3 extends over 15 amino acids. The CDR3 protein is CATSGGTGSTDTQYF. CDR3 sequence (DNA): TGTGCCACCAGTGGTGGGACGGGAAGCACAGATACGCAGTATTTT.